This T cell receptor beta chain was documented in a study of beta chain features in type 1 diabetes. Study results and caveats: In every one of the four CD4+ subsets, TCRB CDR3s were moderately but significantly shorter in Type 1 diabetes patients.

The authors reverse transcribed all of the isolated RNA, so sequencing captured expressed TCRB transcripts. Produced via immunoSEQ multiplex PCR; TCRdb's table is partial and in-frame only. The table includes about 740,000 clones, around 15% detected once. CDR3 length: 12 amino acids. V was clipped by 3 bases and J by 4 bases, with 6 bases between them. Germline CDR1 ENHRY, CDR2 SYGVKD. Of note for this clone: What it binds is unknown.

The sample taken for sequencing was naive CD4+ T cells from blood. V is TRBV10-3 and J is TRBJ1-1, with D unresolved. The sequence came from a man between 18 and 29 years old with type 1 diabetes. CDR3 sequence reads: CAISDGGTEAFF. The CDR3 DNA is TGTGCCATCAGTGATGGTGGCACTGAAGCTTTCTTT.